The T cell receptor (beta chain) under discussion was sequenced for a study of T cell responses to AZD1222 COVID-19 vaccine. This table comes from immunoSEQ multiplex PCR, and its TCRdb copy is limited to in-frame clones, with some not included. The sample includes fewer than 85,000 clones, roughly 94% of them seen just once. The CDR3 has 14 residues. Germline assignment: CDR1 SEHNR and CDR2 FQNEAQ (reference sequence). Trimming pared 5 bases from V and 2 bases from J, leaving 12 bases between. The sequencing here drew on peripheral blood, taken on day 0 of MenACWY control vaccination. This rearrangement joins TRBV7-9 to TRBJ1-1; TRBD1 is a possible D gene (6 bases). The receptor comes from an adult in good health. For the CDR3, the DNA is TGTGCCAGCAGCCTGAGGGACACCAACACTGAAGCTTTCTTT. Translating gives CASSLRDTNTEAFF.